The 31 T cell receptor beta chains given below trace back to one sample, sequenced in a study of CD8+ T cells in alopecia areata. cDNA serving as the sequencing template came from extracted, reverse transcribed RNA. Some clones are missing from TCRdb's copy, which holds only in-frame ones; the method was immunoSEQ multiplex PCR. The data hold 89,000 or so clones, with roughly 50% observed a single time. The material sequenced was NKG2D-high CD8+ T cells sorted from blood. The receptors here all came from a human donor with alopecia areata.

The chain has TRBV29-1 and TRBJ2-7, with a possible D match to TRBD1 (5 bases). CDR3 length: 11 residues. Trimming shortened V by 6 bases and J by 3 bases, and 9 bases separated the two germline ends. CDR1 and CDR2 from the germline V gene are SQVTM and ANQGSEA. The CDR3 loop is CSVLTGYEQYF. The CDR3 DNA reads as TGCAGCGTACTTACAGGCTACGAGCAGTACTTC.

The genes are TRBV13 and TRBJ2-3; tentative D call: TRBD2 (6 bases). Germline V gene data show CDR1 as PRHDT and CDR2 as FYEKMQ (reference sequence). V was clipped by 4 bases and J by 0 bases, with 8 bases between them. The CDR3 runs to 14 residues. Written as DNA, the CDR3 is TGTGCCAGCAGCTCAAGCGGGAGCACAGATACGCAGTATTTT. Translation gives CASSSSGSTDTQYF.

J is TRBJ1-4 and V is TRBV7-9; D gene unclear. Deletions cut 5 bases from V and 0 bases from J, with 16 bases between. The germline V gene has CDR1 SEHNR and CDR2 FQNEAQ (reference sequence). This CDR3 spans 17 amino acids. As DNA, the CDR3 is TGTGCCAGCAGCGAAGCGGGCAGAGGGCCAACTAATGAAAAACTGTTTTTT. It translates to CASSEAGRGPTNEKLFF. The full variable domain, with the rest looked up from reference TRBV7-9 and TRBJ1-4, is DTGVSQNPRHKITKRGQNVTFRCDPISEHNRLYWYRQTLGQGPEFLTYFQNEAQLEKSRLLSDRFSAERPKGSFSTLEIQRTEQGDSAMYLCASSEAGRGPTNEKLFFGSGTQLSVL.

The chain is built from TRBV20-1 and TRBJ1-2; D is perhaps TRBD1 (6 bases). The CDR3 runs 11 residues. The V gene lost 6 bases and the J gene lost 4 bases, with 9 bases spanning the gap. The germline V gene has CDR1 DFQATT and CDR2 SNEGSKA (reference sequence). Here the CDR3 DNA reads TGCAGTGCGTTACAGGGCTATGGCTACACCTTC. The encoded protein is CSALQGYGYTF.

This clone was recorded once. V gene TRBV5-4 combines with J gene TRBJ2-2; either TRBD1 or TRBD2 may fit D (5 bases each). With 4 bases removed from V and 0 bases from J, the gap between germline ends came to 10 bases. The CDR3 is 15 residues long. Per germline, CDR1 SGHNT and CDR2 YYREEE (reference sequence). The CDR3 sequence: CASSQGRTNTGELFF. The CDR3 DNA follows: TGTGCCAGCAGCCAGGGACGGACGAACACCGGGGAGCTGTTTTTT.

The chain couples TRBV29-1 to TRBJ2-1, with TRBD2 matching over 8 bases. The CDR3 length is 14 residues. After removal of 6 bases from V and 0 bases from J, the junction contained 4 bases not matched to a gene. Germline V gene lookup returns CDR1 SQVTM and CDR2 ANQGSEA. As DNA, the CDR3 is TGCAGCGTGATGCGGGAGGTCTCCTACAATGAGCAGTTCTTC. Encoded protein: CSVMREVSYNEQFF.

The rearrangement joins TRBV7-9 to TRBJ2-7; D is possibly TRBD2 (5 bases). Germline loops: CDR1 SEHNR, CDR2 FQNEAQ (reference sequence). Trimming shortened V by 5 bases and J by 2 bases, and 10 bases separated the two germline ends. The CDR3 consists of 13 residues. CDR3 sequence: CASSPREAYEQYF. As DNA, the CDR3 is TGTGCCAGCAGCCCCCGGGAAGCCTACGAGCAGTACTTC.

The chain combines TRBV5-1 with TRBJ2-7; D uncertain. The V end lost 3 bases, the J end lost 2 bases, and 12 bases lay between the germline ends. The length of the CDR3 is 14 residues. Germline V lookup: CDR1 SGHRS, CDR2 YFSETQ. DNA for the CDR3: TGCGCCAGCAGCTCCGGAGACACCCCCTACGAGCAGTACTTC. It yields the protein CASSSGDTPYEQYF.

This clone was seen only once. The sample contains more than one DNA sequence encoding this CDR3. This sequence joins TRBV28 and TRBJ2-7; D unclear. Germline V gives CDR1 MDHEN, CDR2 SYDVKM. V was cut by 6 bases and J by 4 bases, with 7 bases left in between. The CDR3 is 11 residues long. DNA for the CDR3: TGTGCCAGCAGCCTTGGTTACGAGCAGTACTTC. Translating it yields CASSLGYEQYF.

This chain uses TRBV14 with TRBJ2-7; 12 bases fit TRBD1. CDR3 length equals 16 residues. CDR1 SGHDN and CDR2 FVKESK come from the germline V gene. The junction had 10 bases not matched to a gene; V was cut back by 3 bases and J by 7 bases. The CDR3 is CASSQAGDRGQREQYF. CDR3 in DNA: TGTGCCAGCAGCCAGGCCGGGGACAGGGGGCAGAGGGAGCAGTACTTC.

V gene TRBV4-3 combines with J gene TRBJ2-1; 7 bases match TRBD2. This CDR3 has 14 amino acids. Germline lookup yields CDR1 LGHNA and CDR2 YSLEER. V lost 1 base and J lost 8; bases outside the gene matches: 5. The CDR3 DNA is TGCGCCAGCAGCCAAGGACTAGCCGTCGATGAGCAGTTCTTC. This sequence encodes CASSQGLAVDEQFF.

The chain recombines TRBV11-3 with TRBJ1-5; 8 bases are shared with TRBD1. The CDR3 consists of 13 residues. The J segment lost 7 bases and the V segment lost 7 bases, leaving 6 bases of the junction unmatched. Germline assignment: CDR1 SGHNT and CDR2 YENEEA. The CDR3 loop is CASTTDRGQPQHF. CDR3 in DNA: TGTGCCAGCACCACCGACAGGGGACAGCCCCAGCATTTT.

The V and J genes are TRBV7-9 and TRBJ2-1, with D perhaps matching TRBD1 or TRBD2 (5 bases each). V shed 5 bases and J shed 8 bases, with 25 bases lying between them. This CDR3 is built from 17 residues. Germline V lookup: CDR1 SEHNR, CDR2 FQNEAQ (reference sequence). In DNA form, the CDR3 reads TGTGCCAGCAGCCCTCACCTCGGGGACGCCAAGCGGTATGAGCAGTTCTTC. It codes for CASSPHLGDAKRYEQFF.

The chain's CDR3 is CSVETSGTGETQYF. The CDR3 nucleotides are TGCAGCGTTGAAACCTCGGGGACGGGGGAGACCCAGTACTTC. V is TRBV29-1 and J is TRBJ2-5, with D perhaps being TRBD1 or TRBD2 (5 bases each). Germline CDR1 reads SQVTM; CDR2 reads ANQGSEA. The V gene lost 2 bases and the J gene lost 5 bases, with 15 bases spanning the gap. The CDR3 has 14 residues.

The chain has TRBV30 and TRBJ2-5; D possibly corresponds to TRBD2 (6 bases). The germline V and J ends were trimmed by 3 bases and 4 bases, with 9 bases remaining between them. The CDR3 covers 12 residues. Germline V gene sequence: CDR1 GTSNPN, CDR2 SVGIG (reference sequence). The CDR3 spells CAWSGDSETQYF. The CDR3 coding sequence is TGTGCCTGGAGCGGGGACTCAGAGACCCAGTACTTC.

The CDR3 is CASSQDTTGGGEQYF. CDR3 nucleotides: TGTGCCAGCAGCCAAGATACGACAGGGGGAGGCGAGCAGTACTTC. The chain couples TRBV4-2 to TRBJ2-7, with 9 nucleotides matching TRBD1. Germline CDR1 reads LGHNA; CDR2 reads YNFKEQ. V was pared by 0 bases and J by 6 bases, with 6 bases of the junction left unmatched. The CDR3 length is 15 residues.

The V call is TRBV27, the J call TRBJ2-7; D may be TRBD1 (7 bases). CDR3 size: 15 residues. V lost 4 bases to trimming and J lost 2 bases, with 15 bases between them. The germline gives CDR1 MNHEY, CDR2 SMNVEV (reference sequence). DNA of the CDR3: TGTGCCAGCAGTTCGGCCGGAGGGGGCCCCTACGAGCAGTACTTC. Amino acid sequence: CASSSAGGGPYEQYF.

V is TRBV29-1 and J is TRBJ2-7; 7 positions agree with TRBD1. Germline values: CDR1 SQVTM, CDR2 ANQGSEA. With 3 bases clipped from V and 0 bases from J, the junction kept 2 bases outside the gene matches. The CDR3 is 13 residues long. In DNA, the CDR3 is TGCAGCGTTGAGGGGACAGACTCCTACGAGCAGTACTTC. Its protein product is CSVEGTDSYEQYF.

The chain joins TRBV7-9 to TRBJ1-1; possibly TRBD1 for D (5 bases). The V end lost 6 bases, the J end lost 11 bases, and 16 bases lay between the germline ends. The germline V gene encodes CDR1 SEHNR and CDR2 FQNEAQ (reference sequence). CDR3 length equals 12 residues. DNA for the CDR3: TGTGCCAGCAGGCGAGGGACGCTTCGGGCTTTCTTT. It translates to CASRRGTLRAFF. The variable domain in full, with the rest retrieved from reference TRBV7-9 and TRBJ1-1, is DTGVSQNPRHKITKRGQNVTFRCDPISEHNRLYWYRQTLGQGPEFLTYFQNEAQLEKSRLLSDRFSAERPKGSFSTLEIQRTEQGDSAMYLCASRRGTLRAFFGQGTRLTVV.

This clone was seen once. The chain couples TRBV29-1 to TRBJ1-2, with D maybe TRBD1 (6 bases). V dropped 6 bases and J dropped 0 bases, with 20 bases sitting between them. Germline V gene lookup returns CDR1 SQVTM and CDR2 ANQGSEA. The CDR3 has 16 residues. CDR3 sequence (DNA): TGCAGCGTGGATACGGGGGCTCAGGGTCCTAACTATGGCTACACCTTC. Amino acid sequence: CSVDTGAQGPNYGYTF.

Points on this clone: Distinct nucleotide sequences in the sample also encode this CDR3. This chain connects TRBV2 to TRBJ1-1, with no clear D. Trimming shortened V by 4 bases and J by 4 bases, and 1 base separated the two germline ends. CDR3 length: 10 residues. Germline assignment: CDR1 SNHLY and CDR2 FYNNEI. The CDR3, as DNA: TGTGCCAGCAGTGGCACTGAAGCTTTCTTT. Residues: CASSGTEAFF.

The chain has TRBV30 and TRBJ2-1; D may be TRBD1 or TRBD2 (5 bases each). Trimming took off 7 bases at V and 10 bases at J, with 11 bases between the two ends. Per the germline V gene, CDR1 is GTSNPN and CDR2 is SVGIG (reference sequence). The CDR3 extends over 10 amino acids. In nucleotides, the CDR3 is TGTGCCTTAGGGGAGAACGAGCAGTTCTTC. Its translation is CALGENEQFF.

This chain joins TRBV28 and TRBJ2-2; possibly TRBD1 for D (6 bases). CDR1 is MDHEN and CDR2 is SYDVKM in the germline V gene. The CDR3 is made up of 16 amino acids. With 5 bases removed from V and 6 bases from J, the gap between germline ends came to 19 bases. CDR3 residues: CASSPPGHTVSGELFF. The CDR3 region has the DNA TGTGCCAGCAGTCCACCGGGACACACTGTGTCCGGGGAGCTGTTTTTT.

This rearrangement joins TRBV2 to TRBJ1-5; D is undetermined. V shed 8 bases and J shed 1 base, with 15 bases lying between them. The CDR3 consists of 15 residues. The V gene's germline CDR1 is SNHLY and CDR2 FYNNEI. The CDR3 sequence is CASAGVESSNQPQHF. The CDR3 DNA is TGTGCCAGCGCCGGGGTAGAGAGCAGCAATCAGCCCCAGCATTTT.

The chain combines TRBV5-4 with TRBJ2-3; D possibly corresponds to TRBD2 (7 bases). V gave up 7 bases and J gave up 4 bases, with 19 bases separating them. Germline loops: CDR1 SGHNT, CDR2 YYREEE (reference sequence). The CDR3 contains 15 residues. The CDR3 DNA sequence: TGTGCCAGCTCCCCGAGGGGGGGGCCTCCAGATACGCAGTATTTT. The encoded protein is CASSPRGGPPDTQYF. The variable domain in full, with the rest retrieved from reference TRBV5-4 and TRBJ2-3, is ETGVTQSPTHLIKTRGQQVTLRCSSQSGHNTVSWYQQALGQGPQFIFQYYREEENGRGNFPPRFSGLQFPNYSSELNVNALELDDSALYLCASSPRGGPPDTQYFGPGTRLTVL.

J is TRBJ2-7 and V is TRBV29-1; no firm D call. There are 11 residues in the CDR3. The germline V and J ends were trimmed by 2 bases and 6 bases, with 8 bases remaining between them. The V gene's germline CDR1 is SQVTM and CDR2 ANQGSEA. In nucleotides, the CDR3 is TGCAGCGTTGAAAGGCAGACCGAGCAGTACTTC. Residues: CSVERQTEQYF.

This chain uses TRBV4-1 with TRBJ2-2; D perhaps matches TRBD2 (7 bases). The CDR3 has 15 amino acids. V was trimmed by 5 bases and J by 2 bases, leaving 12 bases between them. The V gene's germline CDR1 is MGHRA and CDR2 YSYEKL. DNA for the CDR3: TGCGCCAGCAGCGAGGGGGGGACAAACACCGGGGAGCTGTTTTTT. Encoded protein: CASSEGGTNTGELFF.

This sequence joins TRBV5-6 and TRBJ2-6, with a tentative D call TRBD1 (5 bases). The V gene's germline CDR1 is SGHDT and CDR2 YYEEEE. The CDR3 contains 18 residues. V was pared by 0 bases and J by 0 bases, with 13 bases between. The CDR3 nucleotides read TGTGCCAGCAGCTTGGAGTCTCACAGGAACTCTGGGGCCAACGTCCTGACTTTC. Encoded protein: CASSLESHRNSGANVLTF.

This clone was observed a few times. This sequence joins TRBV27 and TRBJ2-3; D is uncertain. The germline CDR1 and CDR2 sequences are MNHEY and SMNVEV (reference sequence). The CDR3 runs to 12 residues. Trimming took off 6 bases at V and 3 bases at J, with 7 bases between the two ends. The CDR3 here is CASSRSTDTQYF. The CDR3 coding sequence is TGTGCCAGCAGCCGATCTACAGATACGCAGTATTTT.

The J gene is TRBJ2-4, the V gene TRBV25-1, with TRBD1 identical over 7 bases. The V gene's germline CDR1 is MGHDK and CDR2 SYGVNS. CDR3 length: 15 amino acids. After removal of 6 bases from V and 6 bases from J, the junction contained 11 bases not matched to a gene. The DNA for the CDR3 is TGTGCCAGCAGGGCCGTAGGGGGCAAAGGAAACATTCAGTACTTC. It specifies CASRAVGGKGNIQYF.

This chain connects TRBV5-6 to TRBJ2-1; possible D gene TRBD2, 5 bases. V shed 4 bases and J shed 2 bases, with 22 bases lying between them. The germline V gene encodes CDR1 SGHDT and CDR2 YYEEEE. This CDR3 contains 18 residues. The CDR3 here is CASSQTWDRTGTYNEQFF. DNA for the CDR3: TGTGCCAGCAGCCAGACTTGGGATCGCACGGGAACCTACAATGAGCAGTTCTTC.